A single sample is the source of the 10 T cell receptor beta chains below, sequenced in a study of Ad26.COV2.S vaccination and SARS-CoV-2 variants (dated by TCRdb to the early 2020s). Per the publication, the treatment or condition label means: around 19 received Ad26.COV2.S at low or high dose, single or two shots; 5 received placebo; per-sample allocation not given. Repertoires of vaccine and placebo recipients were sequenced from samples collected on day 63 after the first injection. The library was generated by the immunoSEQ multiplex PCR assay. What TCRdb holds here is the immuneACCESS table cut down to in-frame rearrangements. Part of the clones is not present; checked against another copy, under half of the missing clones reflect an unresolved V gene, and the others are unexplained. In this sample the table shows 400,000 to 500,000 clones, roughly 88% of which occur a single time. Of the sample, 3.6% falls within the top ten clones.

Sample: peripheral blood, taken in a trial of Ad26.COV2.S vaccine versus placebo. The receptors were sampled from a person aged 18-65 years who received the Ad26.COV2.S COVID-19 vaccine or a placebo.

DNA for the CDR3: TGTGCCAGAAGCTTAGGATATAAGCGAAGACATGGATTGGATGAAGCTTTCTTT. Protein sequence: CARSLGYKRRHGLDEAFF. V and J are TRBV7-5 and TRBJ1-1. TRBV7-5 counts as a pseudogene. The CDR3 contains 18 residues.

Regarding this clone: Relative to the germline gene, one junction end is altered; a read error may explain this. This sequence joins TRBV7-8 and TRBJ1-1; D is possibly TRBD1 (5 bases). Germline V gene sequence: CDR1 SGHVS, CDR2 FQNEAQ. The CDR3 loop spans 14 amino acids. Written as DNA, the CDR3 is TGTGCCAGCAGCTTAGGACAGATGAACACTAAAGCTTTCTTT. Translation: CASSLGQMNTKAFF.

V and J are TRBV5-1 and TRBJ2-3; D gene unclear. Germline lookup yields CDR1 SGHRS and CDR2 YFSETQ. The CDR3 is made up of 13 amino acids. V was shortened by 2 bases and J by 6 bases, with 10 bases between the two germline ends. In nucleotides, the CDR3 is TGCGCCAGCAGCTTCCCGGGTGCGGATACGCAGTATTTT. As protein: CASSFPGADTQYF. Based on the CDR3 plus reference TRBV5-1 and TRBJ2-3, the full variable domain is KAGVTQTPRYLIKTRGQQVTLSCSPISGHRSVSWYQQTPGQGLQFLFEYFSETQRNKGNFPGRFSGRQFSNSRSEMNVSTLELGDSALYLCASSFPGADTQYFGPGTRLTVL.

The chain couples TRBV6-2 or TRBV6-3 to TRBJ1-6, with 8 positions matching TRBD1. With V trimmed by 5 bases and J by 4 bases, 4 bases remained unmatched. CDR1 and CDR2 (germline): MNHEY, SVGEGT. This CDR3 contains 15 residues. CDR3 bases: TGTGCCAGCAGTGCCGACAGGGGATATAATTCACCCCTCCACTTT. Encoded protein: CASSADRGYNSPLHF.

This chain links TRBV4-1 with TRBJ2-5; 10 nucleotides match TRBD2. This CDR3 has 16 residues. Germline V gives CDR1 MGHRA, CDR2 YSYEKL. With V trimmed by 3 bases and J by 4 bases, 8 bases remained unmatched. Here the CDR3 DNA reads TGCGCCAGCAGCCACCCACTAGCGGGGAGATTAGAGACCCAGTACTTC. Protein: CASSHPLAGRLETQYF.

The rearrangement joins TRBV19 to TRBJ2-3; 7 bases match TRBD1. CDR1 is LNHDA and CDR2 is SQIVND in the germline V gene (reference sequence). This CDR3 is 16 amino acids long. The J segment lost 1 base and the V segment lost 4 bases, leaving 8 bases of the junction unmatched. CDR3 region: CASSTPYRGGTDTQYF. The DNA for the CDR3 is TGTGCCAGTAGTACACCGTACAGGGGAGGCACAGATACGCAGTATTTT.

The chain carries TRBV14 and TRBJ1-6; TRBD1 might be the D (5 bases). Germline CDR1 SGHDN, CDR2 FVKESK. The CDR3 sequence is 16 residues long. Trimming cost V 4 bases and J 2 bases, with 12 bases left between them. The CDR3 DNA reads as TGTGCCAGCAGCCCGCGCCCGGGACCCTATAATTCACCCCTCCACTTT. Translation gives CASSPRPGPYNSPLHF.

This clone was observed a handful of times. The CDR3 nucleotides read TGTGCCAGTAGTATACAGGGGTTCGATACGCAGTATTTT. Amino acids: CASSIQGFDTQYF. The J gene is TRBJ2-3, the V gene TRBV19; D is possibly TRBD1 (6 bases). V dropped 2 bases and J dropped 6 bases, with 9 bases sitting between them. In germline, CDR1 is LNHDA, CDR2 SQIVND (reference sequence). The CDR3 totals 13 residues.

Details on this clone: This specimen includes other DNA sequences encoding the same CDR3. The gene calls are TRBV7-9 and TRBJ2-3; D gene unclear. Trimming took 5 bases from V and 3 from J, leaving 3 bases between them. The length of the CDR3 is 11 residues. From germline, CDR1 is SEHNR and CDR2 FQNEAQ (reference sequence). This CDR3 reads CASSHTDTQYF. DNA for the CDR3: TGTGCCAGCAGCCATACAGATACGCAGTATTTT.

The chain is built from TRBV9 and TRBJ2-2; the match to TRBD1 covers 9 bases. In germline, CDR1 is SGDLS, CDR2 YYNGEE. The CDR3 sequence is 15 residues long. The junction had 0 bases not matched to a gene; V was cut back by 3 bases and J by 0 bases. CDR3 nucleotide sequence: TGTGCCAGCAGCGACAGGGGGCCGAACACCGGGGAGCTGTTTTTT. Residues: CASSDRGPNTGELFF. Based on the CDR3 plus reference TRBV9 and TRBJ2-2, the full variable domain is DSGVTQTPKHLITATGQRVTLRCSPRSGDLSVYWYQQSLDQGLQFLIQYYNGEERAKGNILERFSAQQFPDLHSELNLSSLELGDSALYFCASSDRGPNTGELFFGEGSRLTVL.